This T cell receptor (beta chain) was obtained from a study of cytomegalovirus exposure and HLA in healthy donors. Germline V gene sequence: CDR1 LNHNV, CDR2 YYDKDF (reference sequence). CDR3 length: 15 amino acids. Trimming pared 0 bases from V and 8 bases from J, leaving 16 bases between. Study results and caveats: Earlier analysis found most TCR beta V segments productive about 87% or about 30% of the time. In a later analysis, productive TCRs from donors in an Asian-associated ancestry cluster reportedly carried fewer N-insertions than the cohort mean.

PCR was performed using 60 Vbeta and 13 Jbeta primers. Assay: immunoSEQ multiplex PCR; the TCRdb copy retains only in-frame clones and omits some. The sample has about 160,000 clones; approximately 79% are singletons. Sampled while nominally healthy, donors likely had unrecorded immune exposures. Regarding this clone: Its antigen is currently unknown.

The specimen was PBMCs. The gene calls are TRBV15 and TRBJ1-2, with D maybe TRBD1 (5 bases). This receptor was taken from a middle-aged man in good health and CMV-seronegative. The CDR3 region is CATSRERGSPGGYTF. The CDR3 nucleotides read TGTGCCACCAGCAGAGAAAGGGGCAGCCCCGGCGGCTACACCTTC.